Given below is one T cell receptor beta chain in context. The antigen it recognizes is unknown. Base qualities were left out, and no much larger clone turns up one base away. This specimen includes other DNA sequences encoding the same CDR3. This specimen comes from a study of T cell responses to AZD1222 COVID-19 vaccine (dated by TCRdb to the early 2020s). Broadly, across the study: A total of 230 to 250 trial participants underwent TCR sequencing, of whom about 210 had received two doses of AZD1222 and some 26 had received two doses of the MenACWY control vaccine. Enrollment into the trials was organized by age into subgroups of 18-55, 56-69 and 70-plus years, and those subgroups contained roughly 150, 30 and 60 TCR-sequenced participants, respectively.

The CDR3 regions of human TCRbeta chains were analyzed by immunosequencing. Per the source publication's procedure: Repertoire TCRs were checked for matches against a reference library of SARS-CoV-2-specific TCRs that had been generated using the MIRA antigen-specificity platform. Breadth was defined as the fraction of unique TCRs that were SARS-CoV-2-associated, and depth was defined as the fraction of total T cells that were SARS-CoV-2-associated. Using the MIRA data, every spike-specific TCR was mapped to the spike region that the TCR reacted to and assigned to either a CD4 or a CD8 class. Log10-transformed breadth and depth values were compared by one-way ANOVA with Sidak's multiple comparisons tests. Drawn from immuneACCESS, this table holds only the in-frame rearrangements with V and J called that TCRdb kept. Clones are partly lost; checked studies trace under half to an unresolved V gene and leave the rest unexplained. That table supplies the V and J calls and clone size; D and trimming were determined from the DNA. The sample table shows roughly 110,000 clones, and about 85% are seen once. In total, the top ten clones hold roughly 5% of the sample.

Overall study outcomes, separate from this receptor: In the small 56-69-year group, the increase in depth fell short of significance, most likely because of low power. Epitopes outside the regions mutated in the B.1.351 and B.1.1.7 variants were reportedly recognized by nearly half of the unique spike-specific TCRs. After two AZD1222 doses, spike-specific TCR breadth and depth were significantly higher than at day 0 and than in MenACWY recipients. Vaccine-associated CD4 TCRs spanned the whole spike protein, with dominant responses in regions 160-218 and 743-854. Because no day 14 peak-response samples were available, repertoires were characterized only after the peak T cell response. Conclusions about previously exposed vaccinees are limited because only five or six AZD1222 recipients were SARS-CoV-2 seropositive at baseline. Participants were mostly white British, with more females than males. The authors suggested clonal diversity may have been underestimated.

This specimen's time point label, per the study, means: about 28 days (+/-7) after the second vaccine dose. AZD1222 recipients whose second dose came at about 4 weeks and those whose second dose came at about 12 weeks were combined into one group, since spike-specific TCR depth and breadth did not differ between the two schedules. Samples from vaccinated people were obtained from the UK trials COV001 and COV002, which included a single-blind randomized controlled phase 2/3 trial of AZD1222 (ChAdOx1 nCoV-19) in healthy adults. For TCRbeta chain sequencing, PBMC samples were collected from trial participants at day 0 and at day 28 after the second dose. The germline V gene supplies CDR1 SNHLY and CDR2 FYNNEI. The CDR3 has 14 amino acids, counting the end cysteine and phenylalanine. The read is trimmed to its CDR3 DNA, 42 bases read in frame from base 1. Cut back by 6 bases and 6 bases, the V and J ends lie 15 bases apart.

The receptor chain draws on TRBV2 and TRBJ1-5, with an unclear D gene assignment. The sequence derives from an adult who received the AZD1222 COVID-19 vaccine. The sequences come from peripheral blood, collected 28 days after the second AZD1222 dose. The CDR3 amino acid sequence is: CASSGGQLGQPQHF. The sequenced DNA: TGTGCCAGCAGCGGAGGGCAACTTGGTCAGCCCCAGCATTTT. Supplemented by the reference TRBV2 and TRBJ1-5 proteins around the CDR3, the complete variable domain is EPEVTQTPSHQVTQMGQEVILRCVPISNHLYFYWYRQILGQKVEFLVSFYNNEISEKSEIFDDQFSVERPDGSNFTLKIRSTKLEDSAMYFCASSGGQLGQPQHFGDGTRLSIL.